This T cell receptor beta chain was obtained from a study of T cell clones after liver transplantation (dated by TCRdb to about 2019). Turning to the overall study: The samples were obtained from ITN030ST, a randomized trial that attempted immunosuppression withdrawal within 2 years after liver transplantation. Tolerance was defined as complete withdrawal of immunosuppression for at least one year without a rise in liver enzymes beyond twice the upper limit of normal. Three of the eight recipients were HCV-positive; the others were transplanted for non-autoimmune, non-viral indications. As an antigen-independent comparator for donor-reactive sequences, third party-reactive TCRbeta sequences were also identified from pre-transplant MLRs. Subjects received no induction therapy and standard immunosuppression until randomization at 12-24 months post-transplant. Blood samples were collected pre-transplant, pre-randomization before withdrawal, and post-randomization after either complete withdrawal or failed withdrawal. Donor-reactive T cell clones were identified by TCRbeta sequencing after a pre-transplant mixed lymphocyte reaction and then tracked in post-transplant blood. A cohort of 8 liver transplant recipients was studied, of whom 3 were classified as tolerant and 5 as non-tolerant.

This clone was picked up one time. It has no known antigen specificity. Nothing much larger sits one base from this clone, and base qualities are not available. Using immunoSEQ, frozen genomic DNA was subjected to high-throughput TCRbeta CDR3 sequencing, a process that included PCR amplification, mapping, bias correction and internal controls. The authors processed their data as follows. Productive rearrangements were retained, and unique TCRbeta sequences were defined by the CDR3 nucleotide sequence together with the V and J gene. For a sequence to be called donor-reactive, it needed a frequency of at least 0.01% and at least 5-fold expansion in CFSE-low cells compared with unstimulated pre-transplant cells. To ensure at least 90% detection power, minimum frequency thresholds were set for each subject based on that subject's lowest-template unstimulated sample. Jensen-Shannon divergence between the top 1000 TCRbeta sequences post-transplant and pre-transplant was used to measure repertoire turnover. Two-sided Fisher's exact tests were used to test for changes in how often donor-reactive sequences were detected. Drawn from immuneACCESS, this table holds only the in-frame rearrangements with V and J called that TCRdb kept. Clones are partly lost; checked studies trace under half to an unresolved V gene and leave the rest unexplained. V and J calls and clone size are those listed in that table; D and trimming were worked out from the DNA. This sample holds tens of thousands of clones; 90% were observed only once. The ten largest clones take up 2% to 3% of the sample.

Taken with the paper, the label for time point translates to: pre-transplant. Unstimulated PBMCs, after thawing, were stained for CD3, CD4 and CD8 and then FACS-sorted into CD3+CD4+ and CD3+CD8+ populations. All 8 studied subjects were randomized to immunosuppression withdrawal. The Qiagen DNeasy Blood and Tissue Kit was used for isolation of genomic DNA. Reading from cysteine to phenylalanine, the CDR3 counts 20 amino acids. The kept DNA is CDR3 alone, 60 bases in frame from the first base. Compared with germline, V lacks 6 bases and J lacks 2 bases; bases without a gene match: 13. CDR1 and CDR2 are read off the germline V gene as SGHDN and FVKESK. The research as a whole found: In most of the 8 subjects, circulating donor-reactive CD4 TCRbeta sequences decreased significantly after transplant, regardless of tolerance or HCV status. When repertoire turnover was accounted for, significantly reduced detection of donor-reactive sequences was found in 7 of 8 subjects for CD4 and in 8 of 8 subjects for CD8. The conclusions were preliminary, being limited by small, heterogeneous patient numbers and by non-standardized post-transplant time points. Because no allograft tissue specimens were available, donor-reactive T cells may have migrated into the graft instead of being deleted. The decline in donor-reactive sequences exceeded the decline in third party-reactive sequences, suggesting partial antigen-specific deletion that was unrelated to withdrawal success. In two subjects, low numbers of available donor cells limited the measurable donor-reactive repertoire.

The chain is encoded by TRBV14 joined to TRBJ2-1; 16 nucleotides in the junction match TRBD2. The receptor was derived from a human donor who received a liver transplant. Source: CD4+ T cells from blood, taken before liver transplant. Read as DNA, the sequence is TGTGCCAGCAGTTTCCTTCCGGGACTAGCGGGAGGGGTCACCTACAATGAGCAGTTCTTC. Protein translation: CASSFLPGLAGGVTYNEQFF.